A single sample gave rise to the 27 T cell receptor beta chains below, sequenced in a study of T cells in Graves' hyperthyroidism and ophthalmopathy. RNA transcripts served as the template for amplifying TCR beta CDR3 regions. An initial round of RT-PCR targeting the TCR CDR3 relied on the HTBI primer set. TCRdb re-analysed the multiplex PCR reads in MiXCR, keeping a single row per CDR3 protein. Of about 560,000 distinct CDR3 sequences in the sample, around 17% are singletons; the top ten hold 15% to 20%. The specimen sequenced was blood. These TCRs come from a young woman with Graves' hyperthyroidism.

The CDR3 bases are TGCGCCAGCAGCTTTCAGCGGGGGGTCCCAGATACGCAGTATTTT. Protein: CASSFQRGVPDTQYF. The J gene is TRBJ2-3, the V gene TRBV5-1, with 9 bases that match TRBD2. V shed 2 bases, J shed 4 bases, and the junction held 5 bases outside the gene matches. This CDR3 has 15 residues. Germline-derived CDR1 and CDR2 are SGHRS and YFSETQ.

The sample holds a few counts of this clonotype. The V and J genes are TRBV10-3 and TRBJ2-5, with D possibly TRBD1 on 5 matching bases. The CDR3 loop spans 13 amino acids. With 3 bases removed from V and 7 bases from J, the gap between germline ends came to 12 bases. In germline, CDR1 is ENHRY, CDR2 SYGVKD. The CDR3: CAISEGREMTQYF. As DNA, the CDR3 is TGTGCCATCAGTGAAGGCAGGGAAATGACCCAGTACTTC.

This clonotype was found many times. The rearrangement uses TRBV6-1 and TRBJ2-2; 12 bases line up with TRBD2. J was trimmed by 2 bases and V by 4 bases; bases with no gene match: 2. Germline assignment: CDR1 MNHNS and CDR2 SASEGT. This CDR3 is built from 16 residues. The CDR3 nucleotides are TGTGCCAGCAGTGGACTAGCGGGAGTAAACACCGGGGAGCTGTTTTTT. Translation gives CASSGLAGVNTGELFF.

As for this clonotype: This may come from a read error, since a much larger clone is one base off. The V and J genes are TRBV11-2 and TRBJ1-2; a possible D gene is TRBD1 (6 bases). The CDR3 spans 15 residues. The germline CDR1 and CDR2 sequences are SGHAT and FQNNGV. CDR3 region: CVSSTLRGGLYGYTF. In DNA form, the CDR3 reads TGTGTCAGCAGCACCCTCAGGGGTGGCCTCTATGGCTACACCTTC.

This clonotype was counted between two and nine times. The chain couples TRBV7-2 to TRBJ2-7; TRBD1 or TRBD2 may be the D gene (6 bases each). This CDR3 is 16 amino acids long. Per germline, CDR1 SGHTA and CDR2 FQGNSA. V dropped 3 bases and J dropped 3 bases, with 18 bases sitting between them. CDR3 residues: CASSLRGRGGGYEQYF. Here the CDR3 DNA reads TGTGCCAGCAGCTTGCGGGGCAGGGGCGGCGGCTACGAGCAGTACTTC.

Many counts were recorded for this clonotype. The chain joins TRBV7-9 to TRBJ2-3; tentatively, D is TRBD1 (5 bases). V was clipped by 5 bases and J by 0 bases, with 12 bases between them. The CDR3 runs 15 residues. Germline values: CDR1 SEHNR, CDR2 FQNEAQ (reference sequence). In DNA form, the CDR3 reads TGTGCCAGCAGCACAGGACCCCATAGCACAGATACGCAGTATTTT. It yields the protein CASSTGPHSTDTQYF.

J is TRBJ2-7 and V is TRBV6-5, with a possible D match to TRBD2 (6 bases). With 0 bases removed from V and 7 bases from J, the gap between germline ends came to 16 bases. The CDR3 sequence is 15 residues long. CDR1 is MNHEY, CDR2 SVGAGI, per germline. CDR3 residues: CASSYSRPTAGEQYF. The CDR3 DNA follows: TGTGCCAGCAGTTACTCCCGTCCCACGGCGGGGGAGCAGTACTTC.

This clonotype was found a few times. The V gene is TRBV5-1, the J gene TRBJ2-2, with D tentatively TRBD1 or TRBD2 (5 bases each). V was cut by 0 bases and J by 6 bases, with 9 bases left in between. This CDR3 is built from 14 residues. The germline CDR1 and CDR2 sequences are SGHRS and YFSETQ. DNA for the CDR3: TGCGCCAGCAGCTTGGTCCGGGGACCCGGGGAGCTGTTTTTT. Translation gives CASSLVRGPGELFF.

This clonotype was observed at least ten times. The CDR3 protein is CASSVAPGYEQYF. The CDR3 DNA follows: TGTGCCAGCAGCGTAGCGCCGGGGTACGAGCAGTACTTC. V gene TRBV9 combines with J gene TRBJ2-7; a weak D match, TRBD2 (5 bases). Looked up from germline, CDR1 is SGDLS and CDR2 is YYNGEE. Trimming left V 0 bases short and J 4 bases short, with 8 bases between. This CDR3 has 13 residues.

V is TRBV3-1 and J is TRBJ2-4, with 9 bases identical to TRBD1. Germline V CDR1 and CDR2: LGHDT, YNNKEL (reference sequence). The CDR3 is made up of 15 amino acids. Trimming at V came to 7 bases and at J to 2 bases, leaving 6 bases not matched to a gene. CDR3 in DNA: TGTGCCAGCAACGGGACAGGGTGGCCCAAAAACATTCAGTACTTC. It yields the protein CASNGTGWPKNIQYF.

The genes are TRBV7-6 and TRBJ2-1; TRBD2 agrees at 9 bases. V shed 8 bases, J shed 0 bases, and the junction held 8 bases outside the gene matches. The germline V gene has CDR1 SGHVS and CDR2 FNYEAQ. This CDR3 has 16 amino acids. DNA of the CDR3: TGTGCCAGCGGCCAGACTAGCGGAGGCTCCTACAATGAGCAGTTCTTC. It specifies CASGQTSGGSYNEQFF.

This clonotype occurred many times. The V call is TRBV18, the J call TRBJ2-1; weak D call: TRBD1 (6 bases). Germline lookup yields CDR1 KGHSH and CDR2 LQKENI. The CDR3 is 14 residues long. Trimming pared 0 bases from V and 6 bases from J, leaving 9 bases between. The CDR3 nucleotides read TGTGCCAGCTCACCACCGACAGGCCCCAATGAGCAGTTCTTC. This gives the protein CASSPPTGPNEQFF.

This chain connects TRBV30 to TRBJ1-1; D gene unclear. The CDR3 extends over 14 amino acids. Germline assignment: CDR1 GTSNPN and CDR2 SVGIG (reference sequence). V dropped 0 bases and J dropped 0 bases, with 8 bases sitting between them. In nucleotides, the CDR3 is TGTGCCTGGAGTGTACTTGGGGTGAACACTGAAGCTTTCTTT. This encodes CAWSVLGVNTEAFF. Combining the CDR3 with reference TRBV30 and TRBJ1-1 gives the whole variable domain SQTIHQWPATLVQPVGSPLSLECTVEGTSNPNLYWYRQAAGRGLQLLFYSVGIGQISSEVPQNLSASRPQDRQFILSSKKLLLSDSGFYLCAWSVLGVNTEAFFGQGTRLTVV.

This chain links TRBV7-2 with TRBJ2-3; 8 bases agree with TRBD2. J was trimmed by 2 bases and V by 6 bases; bases with no gene match: 10. Germline V gene sequence: CDR1 SGHTA, CDR2 FQGNSA. There are 16 residues in the CDR3. The CDR3 nucleotides are TGTGCCAGCAGTTCTACCCCGGGGGGGGCCACAGATACGCAGTATTTT. Protein: CASSSTPGGATDTQYF.

The chain has TRBV20-1 and TRBJ1-6; D gene unclear. The germline gives CDR1 DFQATT, CDR2 SNEGSKA (reference sequence). The V end was cut by 0 bases, the J end by 7 bases, with 7 bases between. The CDR3 is 13 residues long. CDR3 amino acids: CSARDRPNSPLHF. CDR3 nucleotides: TGCAGTGCTAGAGATCGACCAAATTCACCCCTCCACTTT.

Concerning this clonotype itself: Possible read error: a much larger clone is one base away. The chain employs TRBV12-3 or TRBV12-4 and TRBJ1-2; unclear D gene. The CDR3 length is 15 residues. The CDR3 nucleotides are TGTGCCGGCAGTTTATACGGGGAGGGAGGCTATGGCTACACCTTC. This translates into CAGSLYGEGGYGYTF.

The sample holds a few counts of this clonotype. The chain combines TRBV20-1 with TRBJ2-5; 10 bases fit TRBD1. Germline CDR1 is DFQATT and CDR2 is SNEGSKA (reference sequence). The CDR3 runs to 14 residues. V was clipped by 3 bases and J by 3 bases; unmatched bases: 4. CDR3 sequence (DNA): TGCAGTGCTAGGTCCGGGACAGGGGAAGAGACCCAGTACTTC. Translated: CSARSGTGEETQYF.

This clonotype was recorded at least ten times. The chain uses TRBV12-3 or TRBV12-4 and TRBJ2-6; D ambiguous. This CDR3 is 18 amino acids long. The V gene lost 2 bases and the J gene lost 3 bases, with 17 bases spanning the gap. The CDR3 sequence is CASSLTEDLLVGANVLTF. In DNA, the CDR3 is TGTGCCAGCAGTTTAACAGAGGACCTCCTGGTTGGGGCCAACGTCCTGACTTTC.

This chain connects TRBV28 to TRBJ2-6; no definite D call. The CDR3 sequence is 17 residues long. CDR1 is MDHEN and CDR2 is SYDVKM in the germline V gene. V was cut by 5 bases and J by 0 bases, with 14 bases left in between. The CDR3: CASSPLGPPSGANVLTF. DNA of the CDR3: TGTGCCAGCAGTCCCCTCGGCCCCCCCTCTGGGGCCAACGTCCTGACTTTC. Using reference TRBV28 and TRBJ2-6 for the parts outside the CDR3, the full variable domain is DVKVTQSSRYLVKRTGEKVFLECVQDMDHENMFWYRQDPGLGLRLIYFSYDVKMKEKGDIPEGYSVSREKKERFSLILESASTNQTSMYLCASSPLGPPSGANVLTFGAGSRLTVL.

The chain is built from TRBV20-1 and TRBJ2-3; D possibly corresponds to TRBD2 (6 bases). Germline V gene sequence: CDR1 DFQATT, CDR2 SNEGSKA (reference sequence). The CDR3 loop spans 14 amino acids. The V end lost 1 base, the J end lost 2 bases, and 10 bases lay between the germline ends. CDR3 nucleotide sequence: TGCAGTGCTAGAGTCGCGGGGAACACAGATACGCAGTATTTT. This codes for CSARVAGNTDTQYF.

This clonotype has a handful of counts. The genes are TRBV15 and TRBJ2-1; D is perhaps TRBD2 (5 bases). V lost 1 base and J lost 10, with 8 bases in between. The CDR3 covers 12 residues. Germline values: CDR1 LNHNV, CDR2 YYDKDF (reference sequence). This CDR3 reads CATSRVEGEQFF. The CDR3 DNA sequence: TGTGCCACCAGCAGAGTTGAGGGCGAGCAGTTCTTC.

A few counts support this clonotype. The V gene is TRBV5-6, the J gene TRBJ2-1, with TRBD1 as a possible D gene (6 bases). The CDR3 loop spans 14 amino acids. Trimming shortened V by 1 base and J by 7 bases, and 12 bases separated the two germline ends. Germline V gives CDR1 SGHDT, CDR2 YYEEEE. CDR3 sequence reads: CASSLMWGRNEQFF. The CDR3 DNA sequence: TGTGCCAGCAGCTTGATGTGGGGGCGGAATGAGCAGTTCTTC.

On this clonotype: A much larger clone differs from this one at a single base, so this may be a read error. The J gene is TRBJ1-1, the V gene TRBV27; 10 bases line up with TRBD1. CDR1 MNHEY and CDR2 SMNVEV come from the germline V gene (reference sequence). The CDR3 has 16 amino acids. Trimming at V came to 5 bases and at J to 0 bases, leaving 6 bases not matched to a gene. CDR3 coding DNA: TGTGCCAGCAGTGGGACAGGGGCCCCCATGAACACTGAAGCTTTCTTT. Protein sequence: CASSGTGAPMNTEAFF.

This clonotype was counted many times. The chain couples TRBV7-2 to TRBJ1-1; 7 bases are shared with TRBD1. Trimming at V came to 2 bases and at J to 1 base, leaving 4 bases not matched to a gene. Germline CDR1 is SGHTA and CDR2 is FQGNSA. The CDR3 has 15 residues. The CDR3 bases are TGTGCCAGCAGCTTACAGGGGGTGCCGAACACTGAAGCTTTCTTT. Translated, it gives CASSLQGVPNTEAFF.

V usage is TRBV5-1 and J usage is TRBJ2-7, with 7 bases that match TRBD1. Germline V gene lookup returns CDR1 SGHRS and CDR2 YFSETQ. Unmatched junction bases numbered 15, after V lost 0 bases and J lost 6 bases. This CDR3 comprises 17 residues. This chain's CDR3 is CASSLVGGTGTAFEQYF. DNA of the CDR3: TGCGCCAGCAGCTTGGTCGGTGGGACCGGGACAGCCTTCGAGCAGTACTTC.

The V gene is TRBV30, the J gene TRBJ2-1; D remains unclear. Per the germline V gene, CDR1 is GTSNPN and CDR2 is SVGIG (reference sequence). V lost 3 bases and J 0 bases, leaving 9 bases between the germline ends. The CDR3 length is 14 residues. Here the CDR3 DNA reads TGTGCCTGGAGAGGTATAAACTCCTACAATGAGCAGTTCTTC. Residues: CAWRGINSYNEQFF.

This clonotype was counted between two and nine times. The rearrangement links TRBV28 to TRBJ2-1; D could derive from TRBD1 or TRBD2 (5 bases each). The CDR3 totals 17 residues. Germline V gives CDR1 MDHEN, CDR2 SYDVKM. V was pared by 4 bases and J by 0 bases, with 16 bases between. Here the CDR3 DNA reads TGTGCCAGCAGTTCGGGGACGGAACATAGCTCCTACAATGAGCAGTTCTTC. Protein product: CASSSGTEHSSYNEQFF.